This T cell receptor (beta chain) was documented in a study of blood T cell repertoires in COVID-19. Study-wide background: Sources were T cells, B-cell-depleted T cells, or PBMCs; the material itself was cDNA or gDNA.

This clone occurred once. Original processing methods: For nucleated cells, counts were estimated from reference gene primer amplification. The repertoire was sequenced with immunoSEQ multiplex PCR; TCRdb's copy has only in-frame clones and lacks some. For V, J and clone size, that table is used; D and trimming come from the DNA. In the table there are around 300,000 clones, about 88% of which are singletons. The CDR3 is 16 residues long. Germline values: CDR1 SGHRS, CDR2 YFSETQ. V was pared by 0 bases and J by 5 bases, with 17 bases between. The TCR was taken from a woman between 70 and 85 years old with COVID-19, enrolled during active disease. The V gene is TRBV5-1, the J gene TRBJ1-1; perhaps TRBD1 as D (5 bases). Sequenced input: peripheral blood. The CDR3 DNA sequence: TGCGCCAGCAGCTTGGATGGGGGGTCCTCGGGGACTGAAGCTTTCTTT. It codes for CASSLDGGSSGTEAFF.